Listed below are T cell receptor beta chains from one sample, sequenced in a study of CD8 T cells in ankylosing spondylitis. TCRdb reanalysed the 5' RACE reads using MiXCR and keeps one entry per CDR3 protein. The table records 200,000 to 300,000 distinct CDR3 sequences, roughly a quarter of them present only once. The sequenced sample consisted of blood, either unsorted or a sorted T cell fraction (not recorded which). The receptors were gathered from a male donor with ankylosing spondylitis or in good health (not recorded which). Both conserved end residues are part of each CDR3. Each record gives: CDR3 protein, CDR3 DNA, J gene, D gene, clone size, V gene. D genes are given only for firm matches. The size entry is marked missing in some rows and otherwise reads once, few, many or a size class.

CATSSFLGSAEQYF	TGTGCCACCAGCTCGTTTCTGGGTAGTGCCGAGCAGTACTTC	TRBJ2-7	.	many	TRBV15
CASRLGPGELFF	TGTGCCAGCAGACTCGGACCCGGGGAGCTGTTTTTT	TRBJ2-2	.	few	TRBV12-3/TRBV12-4
CSAPSGGPRYEQYF	TGCAGTGCTCCCTCGGGTGGACCAAGGTACGAGCAGTACTTC	TRBJ2-7	.	.	TRBV20-1
CASSPIRGTQYF	TGTGCCAGCAGCCCTATTAGGGGGACGCAGTATTTT	TRBJ2-3	.	many	TRBV7-6
CASHRDRGKAGLETQYF	TGTGCCAGTCACCGGGACAGGGGAAAGGCTGGTTTGGAGACCCAGTACTTC	TRBJ2-5	TRBD1	.	TRBV2
CASSSPRRKAESSYNEQFF	TGTGCCAGCAGTTCCCCCCGGCGTAAGGCAGAGAGCTCCTACAATGAGCAGTTCTTC	TRBJ2-1	.	.	TRBV12-3/TRBV12-4
CATSDPAGGREKLFF	TGTGCCACCAGTGACCCCGCGGGGGGGCGGGAAAAACTGTTTTTT	TRBJ1-4	.	many	TRBV24-1
CSVRTSGGPSPWQFF	TGCAGCGTTCGGACTAGCGGGGGGCCCAGTCCGTGGCAGTTCTTC	TRBJ2-1	TRBD2	.	TRBV29-1
CASSLFRLRDYGYTF	TGTGCCAGCAGTTTATTTCGGCTAAGGGACTATGGCTACACCTTC	TRBJ1-2	.	.	TRBV12-3/TRBV12-4
CASSLGLAGTPEQFF	TGTGCCAGCAGCTTAGGACTAGCGGGTACCCCGGAGCAGTTCTTC	TRBJ2-1	TRBD2	.	TRBV11-1
CASSLSARLGSYNEQFF	TGTGCCAGCAGCTTATCTGCCCGACTGGGCTCCTACAATGAGCAGTTCTTC	TRBJ2-1	.	many	TRBV7-6
CASSLAVLPEQFF	TGTGCCAGCAGTTTAGCAGTTCTTCCTGAGCAGTTCTTC	TRBJ2-1	.	few	TRBV12-3/TRBV12-4
CASSYATDYNEQFF	TGCGCCAGCAGTTACGCGACAGACTACAATGAGCAGTTCTTC	TRBJ2-1	.	many	TRBV5-1
CSASQQGSLDQPQHF	TGCAGTGCTAGCCAGCAGGGGAGCCTCGATCAGCCCCAGCATTTT	TRBJ1-5	.	few	TRBV20-1
CASSLSGRLGWNEQFF	TGTGCCAGCAGCCTCTCAGGGAGACTGGGTTGGAATGAGCAGTTCTTC	TRBJ2-1	.	.	TRBV11-3
CASSEGQGVRSPLHF	TGTGCCAGCAGTGAAGGACAAGGGGTGAGGTCACCCCTCCACTTT	TRBJ1-6	.	few	TRBV6-1
CASSSAGGEGETQYF	TGCGCCAGCAGCTCCGCCGGGGGCGAAGGGGAGACCCAGTACTTC	TRBJ2-5	.	.	TRBV5-1
CSARGGIGAFTGELFF	TGCAGTGCTAGAGGGGGAATAGGGGCTTTCACCGGGGAGCTGTTTTTT	TRBJ2-2	.	.	TRBV20-1
CASSEEWEQPQHF	TGTGCCAGCAGTGAAGAGTGGGAACAGCCCCAGCATTTT	TRBJ1-5	.	.	TRBV2
CAISDDTVGTVGYTF	TGTGCCATCAGTGACGACACTGTTGGAACTGTTGGCTACACCTTC	TRBJ1-2	.	many	TRBV10-3
CATRGEGTQYF	TGTGCCACCCGGGGGGAAGGGACCCAGTACTTC	TRBJ2-5	TRBD2	few	TRBV10-3
CSVALLADPYEQYF	TGCAGCGTCGCCTTACTAGCGGATCCCTACGAGCAGTACTTC	TRBJ2-7	TRBD2	few	TRBV29-1
CASSHRAGGTDTQYF	TGTGCCAGCAGCCACCGAGCGGGGGGCACAGATACGCAGTATTTT	TRBJ2-3	TRBD2	.	TRBV11-2
CSAPGLAGGSANSYNEQFF	TGCAGTGCTCCCGGACTAGCGGGGGGGTCGGCTAACAGTTACAATGAGCAGTTCTTC	TRBJ2-1	TRBD2	many	TRBV20-1
CSASVAGAGANVLTF	TGCAGTGCTAGTGTAGCCGGGGCTGGGGCCAACGTCCTGACTTTC	TRBJ2-6	.	.	TRBV20-1
CSVVRPTNTEAFF	TGCAGCGTTGTAAGGCCGACTAACACTGAAGCTTTCTTT	TRBJ1-1	.	.	TRBV29-1
CSAKIAGTGDTQYF	TGCAGTGCCAAGATAGCGGGGACGGGAGATACGCAGTATTTT	TRBJ2-3	TRBD2	many	TRBV20-1
CASSTSMGRGEKLFF	TGTGCCAGCAGTACGTCCATGGGGCGGGGTGAAAAACTGTTTTTT	TRBJ1-4	.	.	TRBV12-3/TRBV12-4
CSASSEKNSYEQYF	TGCAGTGCTAGCAGCGAAAAAAACTCCTACGAGCAGTACTTC	TRBJ2-7	.	few	TRBV20-1
CASSRGLASTGELFF	TGTGCCAGCAGCCGCGGGCTAGCGAGCACCGGGGAGCTGTTTTTT	TRBJ2-2	.	.	TRBV11-2
CSVKLGTGETGELFF	TGCAGCGTCAAACTCGGGACAGGTGAAACCGGGGAGCTGTTTTTT	TRBJ2-2	TRBD1	few	TRBV29-1
CASSPEGGHYNEQFF	TGTGCCAGCAGTCCCGAGGGGGGCCACTACAATGAGCAGTTCTTC	TRBJ2-1	.	.	TRBV12-3/TRBV12-4
CASSQGGVTFGYTF	TGTGCCAGCAGCCAAGGAGGGGTGACGTTTGGCTACACCTTC	TRBJ1-2	.	.	TRBV3-1
CATRGVVTYEQYF	TGTGCCACCCGGGGGGTTGTCACCTACGAGCAGTACTTC	TRBJ2-7	TRBD2	.	TRBV10-3
CSAPRLGTGGNYEQYF	TGCAGTGCCCCACGCCTTGGGACAGGGGGTAACTACGAGCAGTACTTC	TRBJ2-7	TRBD1	many	TRBV20-1
CASSHPSGETQYF	TGCGCCAGCAGCCACCCGTCTGGAGAGACCCAGTACTTC	TRBJ2-5	.	many	TRBV4-1
CSARQTGQLYNEQFF	TGCAGTGCTAGGCAAACGGGACAGTTATACAATGAGCAGTTCTTC	TRBJ2-1	TRBD1	.	TRBV20-1
CASSQEYLGRSSYNSPLHF	TGTGCCAGCAGCCAAGAGTATTTGGGACGGAGCTCCTATAATTCACCCCTCCACTTT	TRBJ1-6	.	many	TRBV4-2